There are a few counts of the clone carrying this TCR beta chain. Its antigen remains unknown. Germline V CDR1 and CDR2: SEHNR, FQNEAQ (reference sequence). Between the trimmed V and J ends, which lost 0 bases and 1 base, there was a span of 13 bases. CDR3 length equals 16 residues. The sample comes from a study of beta chain features in type 1 diabetes. Overall study results and limits: More deletions and fewer insertions at VDJ junctions were found in patients with type 1 diabetes.

What was sequenced were expressed TCRB transcripts, since all of the isolated RNA had been reverse transcribed. Profiling relied on immunoSEQ multiplex PCR, and the TCRdb table lists in-frame clones only, not all of them. The repertoire holds 60,000 to 75,000 clones, with about 61% as singletons. The sample consisted of Tregs from blood. The receptor was isolated from a woman between 18 and 29 years old in good health. The V gene is TRBV7-9, the J gene TRBJ2-7; weak D call: TRBD2 (6 bases). For the CDR3, the DNA is TGTGCCAGCAGCTTAGCGACCGGAGGGAGGTCCTACGAGCAGTACTTC. It codes for CASSLATGGRSYEQYF.